These T cell receptor beta chains were read from a single sample in a study of cytomegalovirus exposure and HLA in healthy donors. Libraries were prepared by immunoSEQ multiplex PCR; TCRdb keeps only in-frame clonotypes and omits some of them. The sample comprises under 200,000 clones, 86% of which are singletons, and approximately 2.4% rests with the top ten. The sample was PBMCs. The receptor source for this set is a woman between 18 and 29 years old in good health and CMV-seronegative. Both conserved end residues are part of each CDR3. D genes are given only for firm matches. Size is stated for part of the rows, as once, few or many counts, or as a class when the clone is expanded.

TRBV27,TRBJ1-2,NA,few,TGTGCCAGCGGTCCGCGAACCCTCTATGGCTACACCTTC,CASGPRTLYGYTF
TRBV10-1,TRBJ1-1,NA,NA,TGCGCCAGCAGTTACAGGGAGAACACTGAAGCTTTCTTT,CASSYRENTEAFF
TRBV2,TRBJ2-7,NA,NA,TGTGCCAGCACCCCCCCGGGGGGCCTATACGAGCAGTACTTC,CASTPPGGLYEQYF
TRBV5-1,TRBJ1-4,TRBD1,NA,TGCGCCAGCAGCTTGATGGGACAGGGAAAGGAAAAACTGTTTTTT,CASSLMGQGKEKLFF
TRBV6-1,TRBJ2-7,TRBD2,NA,TGTGCCAGCGATAGCGGGAGGGCCTACGAGCAGTACTTC,CASDSGRAYEQYF
TRBV7-9,TRBJ1-2,TRBD1,NA,TGTGCCAGCAGCTTTTTACAGGGGGCGGGGGAGTATGGCTACACCTTC,CASSFLQGAGEYGYTF
TRBV7-2,TRBJ2-1,NA,NA,TGTGCCAGCAGCTTAGGAGGACAATCTTCTGAGCAGTTCTTC,CASSLGGQSSEQFF
TRBV27,TRBJ2-3,TRBD2,NA,TGTGCCAGCAGTTTAATACTAGCGGGGGGACGAGATACGCAGTATTTT,CASSLILAGGRDTQYF
TRBV5-1,TRBJ2-4,NA,once,TGCGCCAGCAGCTCCCGGGACACAAAAAACATTCAGTACTTC,CASSSRDTKNIQYF
TRBV5-1,TRBJ1-1,NA,NA,TGCGCCAGTTCACAGGGCCCGAACACTGAAGCTTTCTTT,CASSQGPNTEAFF
TRBV5-1,TRBJ2-7,TRBD1,NA,TGCGCCAGCAGCTTTCCTATCGGGACAGGGCAGAGCGAGCAGTACTTC,CASSFPIGTGQSEQYF
TRBV15,TRBJ2-1,NA,few,TGTGCCACCAGCCCCCGGACAGGAGAAGGGAGGTACAATGAGCAGTTCTTC,CATSPRTGEGRYNEQFF
TRBV7-2,TRBJ2-7,NA,once,TGTGCCACCTCGGAGGGTAGTCTGTACGAGCAGTACTTC,CATSEGSLYEQYF
TRBV27,TRBJ2-7,TRBD1,NA,TGTGCCAGCAGTTTACGCGACAGGGGGCACGAGCAGTACTTC,CASSLRDRGHEQYF
TRBV9,TRBJ1-2,TRBD1,NA,TGTGCCAGCAGCGCCGGAGGGGGCGGGTATGGCTACACCTTC,CASSAGGGGYGYTF
TRBV19,TRBJ1-2,NA,NA,TGTGCCAGTAGCCCAATAGGGCAAGAGGGAGGCTATGGCTACACCTTC,CASSPIGQEGGYGYTF
TRBV14,TRBJ2-1,NA,NA,TGTGCCAGCAGCCAAATTCCGGGACAAGTCCTAATCAATGAGCAGTTCTTC,CASSQIPGQVLINEQFF
TRBV5-4,TRBJ1-2,TRBD1,NA,TGTGCCAGCAGCTTGGCGGACAGGAATGGCTACACCTTC,CASSLADRNGYTF
TRBV15,TRBJ1-5,NA,once,TGTGCCACCAGCAGCGCGGGGGTGAGGGCCCAGCATTTT,CATSSAGVRAQHF
TRBV10-3,TRBJ2-3,NA,NA,TGTGCCATGGCGGGACAGACAGATACGCAGTATTTT,CAMAGQTDTQYF